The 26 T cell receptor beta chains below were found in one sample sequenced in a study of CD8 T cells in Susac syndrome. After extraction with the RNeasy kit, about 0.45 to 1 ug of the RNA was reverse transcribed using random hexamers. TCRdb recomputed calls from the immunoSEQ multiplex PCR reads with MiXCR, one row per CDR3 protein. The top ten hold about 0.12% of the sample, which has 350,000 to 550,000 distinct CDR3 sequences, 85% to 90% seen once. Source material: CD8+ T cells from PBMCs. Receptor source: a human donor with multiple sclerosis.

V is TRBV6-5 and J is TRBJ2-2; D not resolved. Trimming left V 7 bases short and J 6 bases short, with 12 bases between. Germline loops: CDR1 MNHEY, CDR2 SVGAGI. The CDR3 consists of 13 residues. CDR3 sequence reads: CASTEPRAGELFF. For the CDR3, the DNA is TGTGCCAGCACGGAGCCGAGAGCCGGGGAGCTGTTTTTT.

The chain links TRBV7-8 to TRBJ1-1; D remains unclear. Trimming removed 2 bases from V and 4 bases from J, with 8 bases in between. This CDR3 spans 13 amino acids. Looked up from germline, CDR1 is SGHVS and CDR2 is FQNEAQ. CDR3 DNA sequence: TGTGCCAGCAGCTTATGGACGGGCACTGAAGCTTTCTTT. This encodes CASSLWTGTEAFF.

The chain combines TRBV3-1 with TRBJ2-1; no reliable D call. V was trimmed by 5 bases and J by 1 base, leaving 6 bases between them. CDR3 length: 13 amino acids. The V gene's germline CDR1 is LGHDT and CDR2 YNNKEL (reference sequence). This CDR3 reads CASSEPSYNEQFF. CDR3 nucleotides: TGTGCCAGCAGCGAACCTTCCTACAATGAGCAGTTCTTC.

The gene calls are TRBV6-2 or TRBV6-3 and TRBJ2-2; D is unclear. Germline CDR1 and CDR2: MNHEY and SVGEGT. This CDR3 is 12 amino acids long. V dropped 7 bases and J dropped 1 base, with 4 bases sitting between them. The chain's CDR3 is CASIQNTGELFF. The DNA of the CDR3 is TGTGCCAGCATCCAGAACACCGGGGAGCTGTTTTTT.

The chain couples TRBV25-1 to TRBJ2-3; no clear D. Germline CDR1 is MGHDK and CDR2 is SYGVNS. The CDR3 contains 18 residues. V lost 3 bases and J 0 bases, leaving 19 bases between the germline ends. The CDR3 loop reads CASSDPSPTKTSTDTQYF. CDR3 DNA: TGTGCCAGCAGTGACCCCTCTCCGACCAAGACTAGCACAGATACGCAGTATTTT.

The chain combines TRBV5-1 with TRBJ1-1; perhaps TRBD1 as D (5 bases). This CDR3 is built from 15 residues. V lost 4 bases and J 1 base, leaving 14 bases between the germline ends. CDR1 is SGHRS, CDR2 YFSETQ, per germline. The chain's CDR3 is CASSAMNRPNTEAFF. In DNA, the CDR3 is TGCGCCAGCAGCGCTATGAACAGGCCGAACACTGAAGCTTTCTTT.

CDR3 nucleotides: TGTGCCTGGAGTGTGAGCCCAGAAGGCGAGCAGTACTTC. Residues: CAWSVSPEGEQYF. The chain links TRBV30 to TRBJ2-7; D not certain. Germline assignment: CDR1 GTSNPN and CDR2 SVGIG (reference sequence). This CDR3 contains 13 residues. The V end was cut by 0 bases, the J end by 6 bases, with 12 bases between.

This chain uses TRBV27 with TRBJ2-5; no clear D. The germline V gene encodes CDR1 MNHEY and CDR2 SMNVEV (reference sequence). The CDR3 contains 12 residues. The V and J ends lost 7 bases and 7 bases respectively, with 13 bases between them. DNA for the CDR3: TGTGCCAGCACATCTGGGTGGGGGACCCAGTACTTC. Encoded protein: CASTSGWGTQYF.

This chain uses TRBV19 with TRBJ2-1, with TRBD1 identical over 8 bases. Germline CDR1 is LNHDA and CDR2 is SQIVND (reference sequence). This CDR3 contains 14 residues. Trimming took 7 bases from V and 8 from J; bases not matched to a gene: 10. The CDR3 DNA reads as TGTGCCAGTACTCCGGGACAGGTGCCAGATGAGCAGTTCTTC. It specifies CASTPGQVPDEQFF.

CDR3 DNA: TGTGCCAGCAGCTTGTACTTCGGGACAGGGGGCGATGAAGCTTTCTTT. Encoded protein: CASSLYFGTGGDEAFF. The chain is built from TRBV7-9 and TRBJ1-1; 12 nucleotides line up with TRBD1. CDR3 length: 16 amino acids. The trim removed 3 bases at V and 7 bases at J, leaving 9 bases unmatched. Germline V lookup: CDR1 SEHNR, CDR2 FQNEAQ (reference sequence). The full variable domain, with the rest looked up from reference TRBV7-9 and TRBJ1-1, is DTGVSQNPRHKITKRGQNVTFRCDPISEHNRLYWYRQTLGQGPEFLTYFQNEAQLEKSRLLSDRFSAERPKGSFSTLEIQRTEQGDSAMYLCASSLYFGTGGDEAFFGQGTRLTVV.

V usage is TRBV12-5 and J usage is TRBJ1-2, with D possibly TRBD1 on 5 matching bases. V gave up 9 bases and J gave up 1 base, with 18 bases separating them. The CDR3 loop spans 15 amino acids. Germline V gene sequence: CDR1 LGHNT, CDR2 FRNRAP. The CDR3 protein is CARACRDRCNYGYTF. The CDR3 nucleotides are TGTGCTAGGGCCTGCCGGGACCGATGTAACTATGGCTACACCTTC.

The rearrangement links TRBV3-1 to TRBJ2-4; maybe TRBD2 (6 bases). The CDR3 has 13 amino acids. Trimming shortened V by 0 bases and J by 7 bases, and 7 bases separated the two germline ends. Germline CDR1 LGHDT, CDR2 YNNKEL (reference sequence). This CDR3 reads CASSQESGNIQYF. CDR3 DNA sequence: TGTGCCAGCAGCCAAGAAAGCGGGAACATTCAGTACTTC.

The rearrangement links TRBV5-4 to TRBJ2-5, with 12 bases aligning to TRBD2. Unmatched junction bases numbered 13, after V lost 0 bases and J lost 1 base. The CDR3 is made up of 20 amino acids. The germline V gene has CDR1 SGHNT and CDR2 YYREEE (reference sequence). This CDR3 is CASSLVSFTSGGRTQETQYF. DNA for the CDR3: TGTGCCAGCAGCTTGGTTAGTTTCACTAGCGGGGGGCGAACCCAAGAGACCCAGTACTTC.

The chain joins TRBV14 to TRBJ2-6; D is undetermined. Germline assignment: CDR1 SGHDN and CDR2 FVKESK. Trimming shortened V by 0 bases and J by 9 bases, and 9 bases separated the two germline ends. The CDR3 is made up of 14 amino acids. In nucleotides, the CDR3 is TGTGCCAGCAGCCAAGATTCAACAGACAACGTCCTGACTTTC. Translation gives CASSQDSTDNVLTF.

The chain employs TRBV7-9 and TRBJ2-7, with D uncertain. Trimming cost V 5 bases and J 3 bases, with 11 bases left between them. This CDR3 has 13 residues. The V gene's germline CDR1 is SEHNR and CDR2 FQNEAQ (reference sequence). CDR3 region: CASSDRLDYEQYF. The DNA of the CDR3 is TGTGCCAGCAGCGACCGACTGGACTACGAGCAGTACTTC.

The CDR3 loop reads CASSEDRSSRYSNQPQHF. The CDR3 DNA follows: TGTGCCAGCAGCGAAGACAGGAGTTCCCGATATAGCAATCAGCCCCAGCATTTT. This rearrangement joins TRBV7-9 to TRBJ1-5; D is possibly TRBD1 (6 bases). CDR1 and CDR2 (germline): SEHNR, FQNEAQ (reference sequence). The CDR3 contains 18 residues. The germline V and J ends were trimmed by 5 bases and 0 bases, with 20 bases remaining between them.

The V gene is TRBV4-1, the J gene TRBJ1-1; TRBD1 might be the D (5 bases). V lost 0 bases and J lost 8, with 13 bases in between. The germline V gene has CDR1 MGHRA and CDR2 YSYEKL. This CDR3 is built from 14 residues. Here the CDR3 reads CASSQEGGLLEAFF. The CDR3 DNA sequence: TGCGCCAGCAGCCAAGAGGGGGGATTGCTCGAAGCTTTCTTT.

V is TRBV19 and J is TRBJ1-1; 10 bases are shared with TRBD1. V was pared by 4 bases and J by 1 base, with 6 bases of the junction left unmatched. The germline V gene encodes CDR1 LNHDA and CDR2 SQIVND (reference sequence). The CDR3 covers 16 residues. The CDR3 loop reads CASSTSTGGPNTEAFF. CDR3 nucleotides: TGTGCCAGTAGTACTTCGACAGGGGGCCCGAACACTGAAGCTTTCTTT.

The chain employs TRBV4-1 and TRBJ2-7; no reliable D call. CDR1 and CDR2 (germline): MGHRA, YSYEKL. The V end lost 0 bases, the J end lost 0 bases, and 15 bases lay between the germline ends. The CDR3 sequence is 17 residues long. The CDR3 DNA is TGCGCCAGCAGCCAAGAAACCGACACGACGGGCTCCTACGAGCAGTACTTC. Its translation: CASSQETDTTGSYEQYF.

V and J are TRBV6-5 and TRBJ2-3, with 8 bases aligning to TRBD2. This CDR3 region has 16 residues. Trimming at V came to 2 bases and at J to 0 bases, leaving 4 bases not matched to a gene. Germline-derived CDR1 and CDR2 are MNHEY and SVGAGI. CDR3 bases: TGTGCCAGCAGTTACCATAGCGGGGAGAGCACAGATACGCAGTATTTT. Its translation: CASSYHSGESTDTQYF.

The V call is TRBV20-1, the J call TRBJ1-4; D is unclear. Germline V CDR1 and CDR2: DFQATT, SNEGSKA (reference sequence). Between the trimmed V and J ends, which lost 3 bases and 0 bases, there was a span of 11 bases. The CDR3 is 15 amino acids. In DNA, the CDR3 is TGCAGTGCTAGTGGACTAGTCCCAACTAATGAAAAACTGTTTTTT. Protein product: CSASGLVPTNEKLFF.

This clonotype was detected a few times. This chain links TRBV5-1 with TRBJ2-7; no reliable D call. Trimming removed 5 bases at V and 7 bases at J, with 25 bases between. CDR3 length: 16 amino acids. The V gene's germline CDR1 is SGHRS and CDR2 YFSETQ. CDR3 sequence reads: CASSMRRFPSSREQYF. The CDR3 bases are TGCGCCAGCAGTATGAGAAGATTCCCGTCTTCGAGGGAGCAGTACTTC.

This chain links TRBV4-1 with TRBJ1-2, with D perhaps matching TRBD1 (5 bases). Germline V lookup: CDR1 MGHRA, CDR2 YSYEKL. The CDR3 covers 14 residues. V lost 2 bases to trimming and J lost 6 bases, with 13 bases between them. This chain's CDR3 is CASSQYGTPDGYTF. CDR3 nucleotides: TGCGCCAGCAGCCAATACGGGACTCCGGATGGCTACACCTTC.

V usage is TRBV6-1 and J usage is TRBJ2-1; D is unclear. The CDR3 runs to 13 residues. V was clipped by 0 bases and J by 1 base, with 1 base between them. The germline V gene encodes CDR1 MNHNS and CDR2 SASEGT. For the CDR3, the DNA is TGTGCCAGCAGTGAAGCGTCCTACAATGAGCAGTTCTTC. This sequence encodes CASSEASYNEQFF.

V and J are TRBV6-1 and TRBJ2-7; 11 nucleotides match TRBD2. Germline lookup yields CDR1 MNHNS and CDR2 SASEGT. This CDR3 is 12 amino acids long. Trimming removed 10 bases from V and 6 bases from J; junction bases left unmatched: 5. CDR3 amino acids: CATLGLAVEQYF. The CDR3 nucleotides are TGTGCCACCCTGGGACTAGCGGTCGAGCAGTACTTC.

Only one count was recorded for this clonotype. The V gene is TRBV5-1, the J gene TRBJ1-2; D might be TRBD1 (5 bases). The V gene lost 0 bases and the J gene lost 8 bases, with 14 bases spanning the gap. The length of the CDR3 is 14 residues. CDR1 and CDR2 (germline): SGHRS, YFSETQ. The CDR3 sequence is CASSLATGLGGYTF. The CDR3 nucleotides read TGCGCCAGCAGCTTGGCCACAGGACTCGGGGGCTACACCTTC.